This T cell receptor beta chain derives from a study of CD8 T cells in ankylosing spondylitis. Study results and caveats: Significantly higher representation of disease-linked clones was reported for matched ankylosing spondylitis synovial fluid. In the blood and synovial fluid of reactive arthritis, some motif variants had been previously reported. A motif of under ten highly homologous TCR beta variants was seen as apparently characteristic of ankylosing spondylitis blood.

The CDR3 is 16 amino acids. The germline V gene encodes CDR1 SGHTA and CDR2 FQGNSA. Unmatched junction bases numbered 12, after V lost 6 bases and J lost 5 bases. Turning to this clonotype: What it recognizes is unknown.

Library preparation for TCR beta used quantitative 5'-RACE with molecular barcodes. TCRdb re-called the 5' RACE reads through MiXCR, storing one row per CDR3 protein. Among some 840,000 distinct CDR3 sequences, roughly 12% were seen once, and the ten largest hold roughly 0.51%. The receptor was derived from a male donor with ankylosing spondylitis. The specimen was blood, either unsorted or a sorted T cell fraction (not recorded which). The chain recombines TRBV7-2 with TRBJ2-2; 7 bases map to TRBD2. CDR3 protein: CASSPSGGRRTGELFF. The CDR3 nucleotides are TGTGCCAGCAGTCCGTCGGGAGGTCGGCGGACCGGGGAGCTGTTTTTT.